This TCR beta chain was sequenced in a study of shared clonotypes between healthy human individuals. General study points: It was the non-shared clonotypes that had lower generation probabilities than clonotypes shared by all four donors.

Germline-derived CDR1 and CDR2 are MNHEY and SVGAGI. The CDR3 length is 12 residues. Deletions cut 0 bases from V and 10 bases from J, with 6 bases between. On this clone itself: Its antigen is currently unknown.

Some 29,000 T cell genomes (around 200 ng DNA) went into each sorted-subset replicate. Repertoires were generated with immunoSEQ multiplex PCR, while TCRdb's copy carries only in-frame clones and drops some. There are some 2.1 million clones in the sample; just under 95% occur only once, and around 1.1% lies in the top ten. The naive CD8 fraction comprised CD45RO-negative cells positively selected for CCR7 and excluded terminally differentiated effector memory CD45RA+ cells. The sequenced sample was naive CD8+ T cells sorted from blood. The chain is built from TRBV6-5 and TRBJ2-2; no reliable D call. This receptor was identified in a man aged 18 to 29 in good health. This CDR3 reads CASSYSSQELFF. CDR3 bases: TGTGCCAGCAGTTACTCGAGCCAGGAGCTGTTTTTT.